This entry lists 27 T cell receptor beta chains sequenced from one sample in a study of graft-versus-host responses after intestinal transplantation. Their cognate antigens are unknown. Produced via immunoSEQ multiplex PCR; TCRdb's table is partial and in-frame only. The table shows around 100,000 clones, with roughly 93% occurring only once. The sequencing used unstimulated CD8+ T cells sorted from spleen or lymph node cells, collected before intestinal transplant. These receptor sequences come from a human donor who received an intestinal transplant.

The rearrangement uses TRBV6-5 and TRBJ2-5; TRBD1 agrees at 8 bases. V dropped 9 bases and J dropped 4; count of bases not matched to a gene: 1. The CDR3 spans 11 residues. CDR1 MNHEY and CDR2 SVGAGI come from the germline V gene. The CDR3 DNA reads TGTGCCAGTCAGGGGGCAGAGACCCAGTACTTC. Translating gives CASQGAETQYF.

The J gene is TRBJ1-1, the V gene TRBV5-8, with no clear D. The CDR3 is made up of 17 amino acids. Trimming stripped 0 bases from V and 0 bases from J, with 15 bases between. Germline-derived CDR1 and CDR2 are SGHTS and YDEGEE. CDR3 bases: TGTGCCAGCAGCTTGGAGCTGGGTCGGGGAGTGAACACTGAAGCTTTCTTT. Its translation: CASSLELGRGVNTEAFF.

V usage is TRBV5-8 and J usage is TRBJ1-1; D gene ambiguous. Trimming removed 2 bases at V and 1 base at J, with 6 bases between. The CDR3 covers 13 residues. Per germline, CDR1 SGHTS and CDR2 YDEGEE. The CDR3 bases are TGTGCCAGCAGCTTAACTGAGAACACTGAAGCTTTCTTT. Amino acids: CASSLTENTEAFF.

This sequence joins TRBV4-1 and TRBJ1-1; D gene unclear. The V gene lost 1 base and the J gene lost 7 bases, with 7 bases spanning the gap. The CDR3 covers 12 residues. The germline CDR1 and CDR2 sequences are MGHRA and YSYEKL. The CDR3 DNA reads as TGCGCCAGCAGCCAAGCTTGGGGTGAAGCTTTCTTT. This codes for CASSQAWGEAFF.

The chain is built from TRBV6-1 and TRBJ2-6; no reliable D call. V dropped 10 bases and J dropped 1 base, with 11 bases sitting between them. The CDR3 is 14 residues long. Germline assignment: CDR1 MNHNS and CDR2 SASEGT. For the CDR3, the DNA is TGTGCCATATCACTGGGATCTGGGGCCAACGTCCTGACTTTC. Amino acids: CAISLGSGANVLTF.

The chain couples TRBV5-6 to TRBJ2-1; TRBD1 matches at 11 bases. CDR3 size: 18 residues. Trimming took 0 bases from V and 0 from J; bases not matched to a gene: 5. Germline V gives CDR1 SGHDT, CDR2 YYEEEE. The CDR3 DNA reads TGTGCCAGCAGCTTGGGGACAGGGGGCCGCAGCTCCTACAATGAGCAGTTCTTC. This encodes CASSLGTGGRSSYNEQFF.

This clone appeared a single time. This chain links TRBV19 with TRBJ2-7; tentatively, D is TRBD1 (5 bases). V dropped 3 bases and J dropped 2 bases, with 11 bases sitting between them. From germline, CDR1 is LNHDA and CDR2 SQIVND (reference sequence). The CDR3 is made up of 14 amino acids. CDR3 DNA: TGTGCCAGTAGTATTGACAGTTACGCCTACGAGCAGTACTTC. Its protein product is CASSIDSYAYEQYF.

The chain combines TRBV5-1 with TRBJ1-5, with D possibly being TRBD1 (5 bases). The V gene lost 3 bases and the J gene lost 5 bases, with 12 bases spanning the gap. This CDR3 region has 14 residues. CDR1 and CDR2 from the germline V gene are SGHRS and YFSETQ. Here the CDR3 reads CASSWGGDDQPQHF. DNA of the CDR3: TGCGCCAGCAGCTGGGGGGGGGACGATCAGCCCCAGCATTTT.

CDR3 residues: CASSLGPGSVGDTQYF. Here the CDR3 DNA reads TGTGCCAGCAGCTTGGGGCCGGGATCCGTGGGAGATACGCAGTATTTT. V and J are TRBV5-6 and TRBJ2-3; tentatively, D is TRBD2 (5 bases). The germline V gene encodes CDR1 SGHDT and CDR2 YYEEEE. CDR3 length equals 16 residues. V was clipped by 0 bases and J by 5 bases, with 16 bases between them.

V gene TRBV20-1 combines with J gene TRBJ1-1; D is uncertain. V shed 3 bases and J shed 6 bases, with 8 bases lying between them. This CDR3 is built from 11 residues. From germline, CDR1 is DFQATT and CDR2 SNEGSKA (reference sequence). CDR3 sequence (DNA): TGCAGTGCTAGGGCAGTGGCTGAAGCTTTCTTT. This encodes CSARAVAEAFF.

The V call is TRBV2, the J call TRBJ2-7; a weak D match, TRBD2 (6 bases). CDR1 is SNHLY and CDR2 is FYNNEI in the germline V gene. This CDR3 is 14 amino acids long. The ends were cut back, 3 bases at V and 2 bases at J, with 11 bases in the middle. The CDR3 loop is CASSDWRDTYEQYF. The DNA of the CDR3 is TGTGCCAGCAGTGACTGGCGGGATACCTACGAGCAGTACTTC.

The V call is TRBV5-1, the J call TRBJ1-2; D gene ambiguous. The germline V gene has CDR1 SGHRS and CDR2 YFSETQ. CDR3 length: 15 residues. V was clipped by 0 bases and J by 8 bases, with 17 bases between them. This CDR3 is CASSLAWLSPLGYTF. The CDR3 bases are TGCGCCAGCAGCTTGGCCTGGCTGTCCCCGTTGGGCTACACCTTC.

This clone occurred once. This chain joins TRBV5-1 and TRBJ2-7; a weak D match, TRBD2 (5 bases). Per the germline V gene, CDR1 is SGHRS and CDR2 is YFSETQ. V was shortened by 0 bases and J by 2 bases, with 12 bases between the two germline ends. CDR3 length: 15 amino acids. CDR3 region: CASSLVLEETYEQYF. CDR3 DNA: TGCGCCAGCAGCTTGGTTTTGGAGGAAACCTACGAGCAGTACTTC.

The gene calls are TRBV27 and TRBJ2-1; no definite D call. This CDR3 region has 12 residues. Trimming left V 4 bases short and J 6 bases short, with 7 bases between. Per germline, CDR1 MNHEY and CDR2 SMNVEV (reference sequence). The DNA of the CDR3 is TGTGCCAGCAGTTCAGGCACCAATGAGCAGTTCTTC. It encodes CASSSGTNEQFF.

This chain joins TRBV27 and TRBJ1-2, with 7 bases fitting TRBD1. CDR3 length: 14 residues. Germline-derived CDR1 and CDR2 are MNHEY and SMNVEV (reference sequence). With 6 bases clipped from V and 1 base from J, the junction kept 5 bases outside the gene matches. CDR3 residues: CASSQGGINYGYTF. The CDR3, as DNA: TGTGCCAGCAGCCAGGGGGGGATTAACTATGGCTACACCTTC.

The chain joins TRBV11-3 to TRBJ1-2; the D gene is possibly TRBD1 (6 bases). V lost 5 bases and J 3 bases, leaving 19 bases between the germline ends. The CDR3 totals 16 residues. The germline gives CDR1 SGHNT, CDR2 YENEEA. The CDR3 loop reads CASSPTPDSTHYGYTF. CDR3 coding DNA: TGTGCCAGCAGCCCCACACCGGACAGCACCCACTATGGCTACACCTTC. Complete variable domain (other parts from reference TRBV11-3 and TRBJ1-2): EAGVVQSPRYKIIEKKQPVAFWCNPISGHNTLYWYLQNLGQGPELLIRYENEEAVDDSQLPKDRFSAERLKGVDSTLKIQPAELGDSAVYLCASSPTPDSTHYGYTFGSGTRLTVV.

DNA of the CDR3: TGCGCCAGCAGCCAAGCCCTAGGACAGCCCCAGCATTTT. As protein: CASSQALGQPQHF. The V gene is TRBV4-1, the J gene TRBJ1-5; D call uncertain. The length of the CDR3 is 13 residues. The V end lost 1 base, the J end lost 7 bases, and 8 bases lay between the germline ends. Germline V CDR1 and CDR2: MGHRA, YSYEKL.

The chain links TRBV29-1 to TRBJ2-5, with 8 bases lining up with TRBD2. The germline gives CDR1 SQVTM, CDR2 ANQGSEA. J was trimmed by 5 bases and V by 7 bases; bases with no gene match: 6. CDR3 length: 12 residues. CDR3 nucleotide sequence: TGCAGCGCTTCGGGGGGGCCGGAGACCCAGTACTTC. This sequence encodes CSASGGPETQYF. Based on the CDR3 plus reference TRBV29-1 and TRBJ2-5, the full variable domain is SAVISQKPSRDICQRGTSLTIQCQVDSQVTMMFWYRQQPGQSLTLIATANQGSEATYESGFVIDKFPISRPNLTFSTLTVSNMSPEDSSIYLCSASGGPETQYFGPGTRLLVL.

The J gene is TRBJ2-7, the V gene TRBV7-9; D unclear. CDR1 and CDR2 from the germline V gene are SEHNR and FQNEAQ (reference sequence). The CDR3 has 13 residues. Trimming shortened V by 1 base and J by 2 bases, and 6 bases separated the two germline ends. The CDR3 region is CASSLGVTYEQYF. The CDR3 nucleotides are TGTGCCAGCAGCTTAGGGGTAACCTACGAGCAGTACTTC.

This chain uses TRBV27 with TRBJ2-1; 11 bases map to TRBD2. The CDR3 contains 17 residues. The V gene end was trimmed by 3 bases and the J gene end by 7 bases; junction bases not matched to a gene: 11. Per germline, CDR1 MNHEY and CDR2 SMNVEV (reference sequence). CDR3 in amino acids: CASSLLSSGGARNEQFF. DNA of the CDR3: TGTGCCAGCAGTTTGCTAAGTAGCGGGGGGGCAAGGAATGAGCAGTTCTTC.

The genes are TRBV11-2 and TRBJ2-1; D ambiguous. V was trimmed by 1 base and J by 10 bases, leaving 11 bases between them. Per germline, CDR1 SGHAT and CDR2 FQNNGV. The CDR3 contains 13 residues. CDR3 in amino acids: CASSLGRQGEQFF. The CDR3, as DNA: TGTGCCAGCAGCTTAGGCCGACAAGGCGAGCAGTTCTTC.

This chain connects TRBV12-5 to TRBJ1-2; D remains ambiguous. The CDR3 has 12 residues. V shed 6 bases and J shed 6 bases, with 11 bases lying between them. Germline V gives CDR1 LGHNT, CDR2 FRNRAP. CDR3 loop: CASGRGLDGYTF. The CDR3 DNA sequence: TGTGCTAGTGGGCGGGGTTTGGATGGCTACACCTTC.

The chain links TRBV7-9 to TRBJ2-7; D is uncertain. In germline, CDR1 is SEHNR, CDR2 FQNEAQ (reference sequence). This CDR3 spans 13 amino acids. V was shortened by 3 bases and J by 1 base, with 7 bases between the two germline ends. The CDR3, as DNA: TGTGCCAGCAGCTTTTGGGAATCCTACGAGCAGTACTTC. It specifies CASSFWESYEQYF.

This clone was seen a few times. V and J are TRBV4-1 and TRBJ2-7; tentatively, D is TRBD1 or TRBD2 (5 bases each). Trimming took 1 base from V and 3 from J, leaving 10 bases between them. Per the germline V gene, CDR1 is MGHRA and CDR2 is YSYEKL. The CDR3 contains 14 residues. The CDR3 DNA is TGCGCCAGCAGCCAAGTTTTGGGGGTCTACGAGCAGTACTTC. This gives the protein CASSQVLGVYEQYF.

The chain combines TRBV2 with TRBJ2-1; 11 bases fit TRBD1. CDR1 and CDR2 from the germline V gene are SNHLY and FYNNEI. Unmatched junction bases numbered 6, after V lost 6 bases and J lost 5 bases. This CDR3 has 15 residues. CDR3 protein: CASREPGQGDNEQFF. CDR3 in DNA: TGTGCCAGCAGAGAACCGGGACAGGGGGACAATGAGCAGTTCTTC. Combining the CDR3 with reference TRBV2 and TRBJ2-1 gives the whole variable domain EPEVTQTPSHQVTQMGQEVILRCVPISNHLYFYWYRQILGQKVEFLVSFYNNEISEKSEIFDDQFSVERPDGSNFTLKIRSTKLEDSAMYFCASREPGQGDNEQFFGPGTRLTVL.

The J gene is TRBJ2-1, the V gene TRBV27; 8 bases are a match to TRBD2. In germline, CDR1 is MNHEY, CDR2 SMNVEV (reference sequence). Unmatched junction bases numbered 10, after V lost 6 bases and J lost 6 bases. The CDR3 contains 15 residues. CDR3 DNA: TGTGCCAGCAGCCCGGGCGGGGGGCCTGTCAATGAGCAGTTCTTC. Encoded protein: CASSPGGGPVNEQFF.

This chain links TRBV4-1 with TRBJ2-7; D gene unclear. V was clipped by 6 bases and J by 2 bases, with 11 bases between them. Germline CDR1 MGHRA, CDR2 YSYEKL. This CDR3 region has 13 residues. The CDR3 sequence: CASRHPTTYEQYF. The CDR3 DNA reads TGCGCCAGCAGACATCCAACAACCTACGAGCAGTACTTC.